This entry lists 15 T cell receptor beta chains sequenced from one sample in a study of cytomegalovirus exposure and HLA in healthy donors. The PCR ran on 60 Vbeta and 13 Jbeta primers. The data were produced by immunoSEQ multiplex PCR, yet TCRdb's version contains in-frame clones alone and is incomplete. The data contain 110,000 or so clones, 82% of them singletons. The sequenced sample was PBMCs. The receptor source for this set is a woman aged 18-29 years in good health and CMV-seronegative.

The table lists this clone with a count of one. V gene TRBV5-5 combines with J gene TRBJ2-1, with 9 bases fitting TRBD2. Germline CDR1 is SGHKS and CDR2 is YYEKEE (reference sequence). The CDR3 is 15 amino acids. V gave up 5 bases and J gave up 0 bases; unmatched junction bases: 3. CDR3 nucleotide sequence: TGTGCCAGCAGGTTTAGCGGGAGCTCCTACAATGAGCAGTTCTTC. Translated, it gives CASRFSGSSYNEQFF.

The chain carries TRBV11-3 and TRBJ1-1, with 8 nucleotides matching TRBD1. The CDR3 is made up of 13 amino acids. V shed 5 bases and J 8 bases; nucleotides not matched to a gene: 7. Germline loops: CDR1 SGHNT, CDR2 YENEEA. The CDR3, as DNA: TGTGCCAGCAGCCGAACAAGGACAGGGGAAGCTTTCTTT. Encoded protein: CASSRTRTGEAFF.

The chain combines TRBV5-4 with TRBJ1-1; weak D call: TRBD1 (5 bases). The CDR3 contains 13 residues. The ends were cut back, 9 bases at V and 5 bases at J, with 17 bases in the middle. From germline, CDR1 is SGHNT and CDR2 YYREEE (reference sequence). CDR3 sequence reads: CATTVGGRTEAFF. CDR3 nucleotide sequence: TGTGCCACAACCGTGGGGGGAAGGACTGAAGCTTTCTTT.

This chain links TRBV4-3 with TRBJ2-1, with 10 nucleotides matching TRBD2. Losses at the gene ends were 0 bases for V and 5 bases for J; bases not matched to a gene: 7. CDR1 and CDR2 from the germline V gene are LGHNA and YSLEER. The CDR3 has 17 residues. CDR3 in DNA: TGCGCCAGCAGCCAAGATGCGGCTAGCGGGGGCAACAATGAGCAGTTCTTC. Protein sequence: CASSQDAASGGNNEQFF.

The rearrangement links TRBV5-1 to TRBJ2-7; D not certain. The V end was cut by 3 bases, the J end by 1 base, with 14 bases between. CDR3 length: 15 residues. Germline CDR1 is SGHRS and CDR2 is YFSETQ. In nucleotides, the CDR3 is TGCGCCAGCAGCTACCTCGTTTCAGGTTCCTACGAGCAGTACTTC. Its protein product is CASSYLVSGSYEQYF. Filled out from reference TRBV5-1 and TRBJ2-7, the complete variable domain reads KAGVTQTPRYLIKTRGQQVTLSCSPISGHRSVSWYQQTPGQGLQFLFEYFSETQRNKGNFPGRFSGRQFSNSRSEMNVSTLELGDSALYLCASSYLVSGSYEQYFGPGTRLTVT.

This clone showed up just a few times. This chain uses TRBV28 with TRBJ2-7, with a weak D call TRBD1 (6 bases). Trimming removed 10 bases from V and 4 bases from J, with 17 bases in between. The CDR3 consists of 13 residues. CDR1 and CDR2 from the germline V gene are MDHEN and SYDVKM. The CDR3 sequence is CATVPGHIYEQYF. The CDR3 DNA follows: TGTGCCACCGTCCCGGGACACATATACGAGCAGTACTTC.

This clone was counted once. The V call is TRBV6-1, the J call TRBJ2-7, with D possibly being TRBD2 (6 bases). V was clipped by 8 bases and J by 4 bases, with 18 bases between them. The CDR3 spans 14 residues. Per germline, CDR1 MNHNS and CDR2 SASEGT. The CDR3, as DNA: TGTGCCAGCCTAGGACGGAATAGCGGATACGAGCAGTACGTC. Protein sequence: CASLGRNSGYEQYV.

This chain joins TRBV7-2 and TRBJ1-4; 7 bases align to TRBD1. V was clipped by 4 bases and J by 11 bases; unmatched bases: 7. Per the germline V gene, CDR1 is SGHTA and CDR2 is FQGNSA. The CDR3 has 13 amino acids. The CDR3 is CASSSETGWKLFF. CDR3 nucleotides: TGTGCCAGCAGCTCGGAGACAGGGTGGAAACTGTTTTTT.

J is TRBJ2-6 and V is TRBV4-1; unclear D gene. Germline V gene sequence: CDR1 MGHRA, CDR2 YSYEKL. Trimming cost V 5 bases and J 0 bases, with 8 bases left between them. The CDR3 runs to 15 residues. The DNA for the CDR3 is TGCGCCAGCAGCGTTCAGGCCTCTGGGGCCAACGTCCTGACTTTC. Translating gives CASSVQASGANVLTF.

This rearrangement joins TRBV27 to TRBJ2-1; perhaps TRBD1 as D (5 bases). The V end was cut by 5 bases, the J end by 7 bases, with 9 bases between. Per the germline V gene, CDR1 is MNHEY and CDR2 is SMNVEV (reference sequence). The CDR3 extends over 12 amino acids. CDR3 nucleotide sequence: TGTGCCAGCAGTAATCAGGGTAATGAGCAGTTCTTC. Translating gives CASSNQGNEQFF.

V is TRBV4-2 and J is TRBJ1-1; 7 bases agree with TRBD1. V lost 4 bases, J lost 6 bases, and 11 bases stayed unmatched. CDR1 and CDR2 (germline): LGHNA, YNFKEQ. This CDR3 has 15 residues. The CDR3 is CASSRKGAEEAEAFF. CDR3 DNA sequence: TGTGCCAGCAGCCGGAAGGGGGCTGAGGAAGCTGAAGCTTTCTTT.

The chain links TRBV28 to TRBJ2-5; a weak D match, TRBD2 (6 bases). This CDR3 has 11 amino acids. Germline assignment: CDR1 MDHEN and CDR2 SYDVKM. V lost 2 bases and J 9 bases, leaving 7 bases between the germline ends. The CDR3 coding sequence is TGTGCCAGCAGTTTACGGAGGGCCCAGTACTTC. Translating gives CASSLRRAQYF.

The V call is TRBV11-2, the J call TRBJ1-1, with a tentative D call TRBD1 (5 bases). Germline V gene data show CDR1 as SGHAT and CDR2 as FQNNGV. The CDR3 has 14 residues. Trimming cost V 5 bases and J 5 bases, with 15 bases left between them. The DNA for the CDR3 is TGTGCCAGCAGCGGCCAGGGAAGTTGGACTGAAGCTTTCTTT. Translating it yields CASSGQGSWTEAFF. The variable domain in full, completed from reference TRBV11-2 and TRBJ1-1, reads EAGVAQSPRYKIIEKRQSVAFWCNPISGHATLYWYQQILGQGPKLLIQFQNNGVVDDSQLPKDRFSAERLKGVDSTLKIQPAKLEDSAVYLCASSGQGSWTEAFFGQGTRLTVV.

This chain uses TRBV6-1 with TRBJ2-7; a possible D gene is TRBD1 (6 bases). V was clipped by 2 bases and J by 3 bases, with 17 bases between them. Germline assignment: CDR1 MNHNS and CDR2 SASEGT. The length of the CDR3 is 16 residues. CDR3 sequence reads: CASSELPQGTYYEQYF. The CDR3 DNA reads TGTGCCAGCAGTGAACTTCCGCAGGGGACCTACTACGAGCAGTACTTC.

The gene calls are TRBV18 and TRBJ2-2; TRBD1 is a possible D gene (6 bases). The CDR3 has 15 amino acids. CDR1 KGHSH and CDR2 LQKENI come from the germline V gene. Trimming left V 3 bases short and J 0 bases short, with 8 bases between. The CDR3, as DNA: TGTGCCAGCTCACCGCGACAGGCGAACACCGGGGAGCTGTTTTTT. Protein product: CASSPRQANTGELFF.